The clone carrying this T cell receptor beta chain was seen at least ten times. The antigen is not known. A universal primer site was added by template switching, and unique molecular identifiers were carried by the cDNA. MiXCR was run by TCRdb on the 5' RACE reads, yielding one entry per CDR3 protein. The profile shows approximately 280,000 distinct CDR3 sequences, approximately 8% of them singletons. This sample was taken from a study of identical twins. Trimming at V came to 5 bases and at J to 10 bases, leaving 11 bases not matched to a gene. The CDR3 contains 14 residues. Study-wide results and caveats: Not following the same donors, the study drew its conclusions from cross-sectional statistical analysis.

Separately, the same data were catalogued under a study of yellow fever vaccine responses in identical twins.

Sequenced input: memory (CD45RO+) T cells sorted from blood. The receptor's source is a young woman in good health. This chain connects TRBV12-3 or TRBV12-4 to TRBJ2-1; TRBD1 agrees at 7 bases. The DNA of the CDR3 is TGTGCCAGCAGTGCAATCACAGGGGTTGGGGAGCAGTTCTTC. This sequence encodes CASSAITGVGEQFF.